This TCR beta chain is drawn from a study of blood T cell repertoires in COVID-19. Sequenced by immunoSEQ multiplex PCR; TCRdb stores in-frame clones only, minus some. The sample includes about 78,000 clones, around 90% of them seen just once. V lost 2 bases and J lost 0, with 8 bases in between. The CDR3 has 14 residues. In germline, CDR1 is SGHNT, CDR2 YYREEE (reference sequence). V is TRBV5-4 and J is TRBJ1-1; unclear D gene. This sequence originates from a woman aged 45-60 years in a cohort sampled during active COVID-19. Sequenced input: peripheral blood. This CDR3 is CASSFGQMNTEAFF. The CDR3 region has the DNA TGTGCCAGCAGCTTTGGGCAGATGAACACTGAAGCTTTCTTT.